This T cell receptor (beta chain) is drawn from a study of cytomegalovirus exposure and HLA in healthy donors. Turning to the study itself: In terms of ancestry, the Caucasian-associated cluster contained roughly 81% of the roughly 400 genotyped donors.

Details on this clone: The antigen is undetermined.

V was clipped by 1 base and J by 8 bases, with 20 bases between them. The CDR3 has 16 residues. Germline assignment: CDR1 LGHNA and CDR2 YNFKEQ. Study-wide findings and caveats: It was confirmed in vitro that three of the CMV-associated chains were specific for CMV antigens. It has been reported that TCR beta sequences accurately predicted the HLA-A and HLA-B alleles of most subjects. Presence/absence analyses treated sequencing depth as roughly uniform across donors.

PCR primers comprised 60 Vbeta and 13 Jbeta primers. Measured with immunoSEQ multiplex PCR; TCRdb has only the in-frame clones, and not every one. The table lists around 200,000 clones, about 80% of them singletons. The source of this sequence is a woman in her thirties or forties in good health and CMV-seronegative. Sequencing used PBMCs. The chain couples TRBV4-2 to TRBJ1-1; D is ambiguous. CDR3 amino acids: CASSQGAALGVEEAFF. CDR3 DNA: TGTGCCAGCAGCCAAGGGGCAGCCCTCGGGGTCGAGGAAGCTTTCTTT.